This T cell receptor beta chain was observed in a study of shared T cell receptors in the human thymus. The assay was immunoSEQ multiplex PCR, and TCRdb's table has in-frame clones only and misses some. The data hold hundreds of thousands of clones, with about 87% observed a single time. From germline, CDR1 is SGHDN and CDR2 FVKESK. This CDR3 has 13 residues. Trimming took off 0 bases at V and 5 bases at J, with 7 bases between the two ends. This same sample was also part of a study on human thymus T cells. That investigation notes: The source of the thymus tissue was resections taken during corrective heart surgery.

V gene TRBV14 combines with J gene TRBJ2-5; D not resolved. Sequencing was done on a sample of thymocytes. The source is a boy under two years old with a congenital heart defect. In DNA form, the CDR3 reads TGTGCCAGCAGCCAAGAACCTAGGGAGACCCAGTACTTC. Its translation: CASSQEPRETQYF.